The source of this TCR beta chain is a study of blood T cell repertoires in COVID-19. Assay used: immunoSEQ multiplex PCR; TCRdb lists only in-frame clones, some missing. Of about 300,000 clones listed, 70% to 90% are singletons. Participant reports of clinical history set cohort assignment. CDR1 is LNHDA, CDR2 SQIVND, per germline (reference sequence). The V and J ends lost 5 bases and 4 bases respectively, with 13 bases between them. CDR3 length: 14 amino acids. The sequence was obtained from a man aged 25-40 years who had recovered from COVID-19. Sequenced: PBMCs or T cells enriched from blood (not recorded which). V gene TRBV19 combines with J gene TRBJ2-3; D possibly corresponds to TRBD2 (6 bases). The CDR3 spells CASSLGGMADTQYF. Written as DNA, the CDR3 is TGTGCCAGTAGTTTGGGGGGTATGGCAGATACGCAGTATTTT.